This T cell receptor beta chain was obtained from a study of cytomegalovirus exposure and HLA in healthy donors. To note about this clone: Its cognate antigen is unknown.

General study results and limits: V- and J-gene trimming of TCR beta was linked (in a later analysis) to a missense DCLRE1C variant. Later work showed greater clonal expansion in HLA-associated TCR beta chains than in equally common others. Across donors, most TCRs were seen rarely, yet some public ones were widespread. According to an earlier analysis, most TCR beta V segments yielded productive rearrangements about 87% or about 30% of the time.

CDR3 length: 14 residues. Germline assignment: CDR1 MRHNA and CDR2 SNTAGT. With V trimmed by 5 bases and J by 6 bases, 5 bases remained unmatched. PCR primers comprised 60 Vbeta and 13 Jbeta primers. This table comes from immunoSEQ multiplex PCR, and its TCRdb copy is limited to in-frame clones, with some not included. Of 90,000 to 100,000 clones in the sample, approximately 79% were seen once. Sequenced material: PBMCs. This TCR was sampled from a male donor in good health and CMV-seronegative. V gene TRBV6-4 combines with J gene TRBJ2-2, with 8 bases that match TRBD1. The CDR3 DNA reads TGTGCCAGCAGTTCGGACAGGGTACCCGGGGAGCTGTTTTTT. This gives the protein CASSSDRVPGELFF.